This passage covers 20 T cell receptor beta chains from one sample sequenced in a study of blood T cell repertoires in COVID-19. Profiled with immunoSEQ multiplex PCR; TCRdb holds only in-frame clones, not every one. The sample has approximately 180,000 clones, roughly 90% seen once. Source material: peripheral blood. The origin of the receptors is a man in his forties or fifties with acute or convalescent COVID-19.

The rearrangement links TRBV5-6 to TRBJ2-5; 8 bases align to TRBD2. V lost 4 bases, J lost 4 bases, and 9 bases stayed unmatched. This CDR3 has 15 amino acids. Germline lookup yields CDR1 SGHDT and CDR2 YYEEEE. The CDR3 nucleotides are TGTGCCAGCAGCATATTGAGTCTAGCGGGAGAGACCCAGTACTTC. It codes for CASSILSLAGETQYF.

The V call is TRBV5-1, the J call TRBJ2-1; D is unresolved. CDR1 is SGHRS, CDR2 YFSETQ, per germline. With 3 bases removed from V and 6 bases from J, the gap between germline ends came to 10 bases. CDR3 length equals 13 residues. CDR3: CASSSSLRNEQFF. The DNA for the CDR3 is TGCGCCAGCAGCTCCTCCCTGCGCAATGAGCAGTTCTTC.

The chain recombines TRBV5-1 with TRBJ1-4; 7 bases map to TRBD1. Germline V gene sequence: CDR1 SGHRS, CDR2 YFSETQ. This CDR3 has 16 amino acids. J lost 7 bases, V lost 0 bases, and 9 bases had no gene match. The CDR3 spells CASSLDEGAGREKLFF. The CDR3 bases are TGCGCCAGCAGCTTGGACGAGGGGGCAGGACGTGAAAAACTGTTTTTT.

For this clone: This same CDR3 is encoded by further DNA sequences in the sample. J is TRBJ1-1 and V is TRBV18; D not resolved. The CDR3 covers 13 residues. Germline-derived CDR1 and CDR2 are KGHSH and LQKENI. V lost 3 bases and J 1 base, leaving 6 bases between the germline ends. DNA for the CDR3: TGTGCCAGCTCACCTCAAAAGAACACTGAAGCTTTCTTT. Protein: CASSPQKNTEAFF. Supplemented by reference TRBV18 and TRBJ1-1, the full variable domain reads NAGVMQNPRHLVRRRGQEARLRCSPMKGHSHVYWYRQLPEEGLKFMVYLQKENIIDESGMPKERFSAEFPKEGPSILRIQQVVRGDSAAYFCASSPQKNTEAFFGQGTRLTVV.

The rearrangement uses TRBV2 and TRBJ1-2; 7 bases fit TRBD1. Germline CDR1 and CDR2: SNHLY and FYNNEI. V trimming: 6 bases; J trimming: 2 bases; junction bases outside the gene matches: 9. The CDR3 has 15 amino acids. The CDR3: CASRVGTERNYGYTF. Here the CDR3 DNA reads TGTGCCAGCAGGGTAGGGACAGAACGAAACTATGGCTACACCTTC.

The chain is built from TRBV7-8 and TRBJ2-3; 7 bases match TRBD2. J gave up 5 bases and V 3 bases, and 11 bases lay outside the gene matches. Germline V gene sequence: CDR1 SGHVS, CDR2 FQNEAQ. This CDR3 is built from 16 residues. DNA for the CDR3: TGTGCCAGCAGCTTGAGTGCGGGGGTAGCTTTAGATACGCAGTATTTT. This sequence encodes CASSLSAGVALDTQYF.

The V call is TRBV4-1, the J call TRBJ2-4, with 12 bases fitting TRBD2. The length of the CDR3 is 19 residues. Germline loops: CDR1 MGHRA, CDR2 YSYEKL. V dropped 0 bases and J dropped 0; count of bases not matched to a gene: 6. The DNA for the CDR3 is TGCGCCAGCAGCCAAGATGGAACTAGCGGGGGGAGAGCCAAAAACATTCAGTACTTC. The encoded protein is CASSQDGTSGGRAKNIQYF.

The rearrangement joins TRBV7-2 to TRBJ1-2; tentative D call: TRBD1 (5 bases). V was trimmed by 5 bases and J by 3 bases, leaving 10 bases between them. CDR1 and CDR2 (germline): SGHTA, FQGNSA. The CDR3 contains 13 residues. CDR3 region: CASSLGAHYGYTF. CDR3 nucleotide sequence: TGTGCCAGCAGCCTAGGGGCCCACTATGGCTACACCTTC. The full variable domain, with the rest looked up from reference TRBV7-2 and TRBJ1-2, is GAGVSQSPSNKVTEKGKDVELRCDPISGHTALYWYRQSLGQGLEFLIYFQGNSAPDKSGLPSDRFSAERTGGSVSTLTIQRTQQEDSAVYLCASSLGAHYGYTFGSGTRLTVV.

The table lists this clone with a count of one. The chain has TRBV7-9 and TRBJ2-1; 8 bases agree with TRBD1. The CDR3 consists of 17 residues. V shed 3 bases and J 4 bases; nucleotides not matched to a gene: 11. CDR1 and CDR2 (germline): SEHNR, FQNEAQ (reference sequence). The CDR3 nucleotides read TGTGCCAGCAGCTTCCCCACCCCCAGGGGGCTGTACAATGAGCAGTTCTTC. Protein: CASSFPTPRGLYNEQFF.

This clone was seen more than once but under ten times. The V and J genes are TRBV7-9 and TRBJ2-7; 7 bases align to TRBD1. CDR3 length: 15 residues. The V gene end was trimmed by 0 bases and the J gene end by 5 bases; junction bases not matched to a gene: 7. Germline CDR1 is SEHNR and CDR2 is FQNEAQ (reference sequence). The CDR3 DNA reads TGTGCCAGCAGCTTAGCAGGGGGCGCCGTCAACGAGCAGTACTTC. Its protein is CASSLAGGAVNEQYF.

V and J are TRBV10-3 and TRBJ2-3; weak D call: TRBD2 (7 bases). CDR3 length: 15 amino acids. Germline CDR1 ENHRY, CDR2 SYGVKD. Between the trimmed V and J ends, which lost 7 bases and 2 bases, there was a span of 16 bases. This CDR3 reads CAITQRGASTDTQYF. CDR3 DNA: TGTGCCATCACCCAACGGGGGGCCTCCACAGATACGCAGTATTTT.

This chain links TRBV7-9 with TRBJ2-7, with D maybe TRBD2 (5 bases). Deletions cut 1 base from V and 3 bases from J, with 10 bases between. The germline CDR1 and CDR2 sequences are SEHNR and FQNEAQ (reference sequence). The CDR3 sequence is 14 residues long. CDR3 loop: CASSLGNGGYEQYF. DNA for the CDR3: TGTGCCAGCAGCTTAGGCAATGGAGGCTACGAGCAGTACTTC.

The V and J genes are TRBV9 and TRBJ1-2, with a weak D call TRBD1 (6 bases). This CDR3 is 13 amino acids long. Per the germline V gene, CDR1 is SGDLS and CDR2 is YYNGEE. V lost 4 bases to trimming and J lost 4 bases, with 11 bases between them. The CDR3 DNA is TGTGCCAGCAGCCCCGGGACAACCTATGGCTACACCTTC. Protein product: CASSPGTTYGYTF.

The chain is built from TRBV5-1 and TRBJ2-1, with 7 positions matching TRBD2. CDR3 length equals 15 residues. The V segment lost 6 bases and the J segment 0 bases; nucleotides outside the gene matches: 6. The germline CDR1 and CDR2 sequences are SGHRS and YFSETQ. CDR3 residues: CASMASGHSYNEQFF. The DNA for the CDR3 is TGCGCCAGCATGGCTAGCGGTCACTCCTACAATGAGCAGTTCTTC.

V and J are TRBV10-3 and TRBJ1-1, with no clear D. The CDR3 is made up of 12 amino acids. V was shortened by 3 bases and J by 1 base, with 3 bases between the two germline ends. Germline V lookup: CDR1 ENHRY, CDR2 SYGVKD. CDR3 bases: TGTGCCATCAGTGAACAGAACACTGAAGCTTTCTTT. Residues: CAISEQNTEAFF.

The V and J genes are TRBV27 and TRBJ2-1; 8 bases line up with TRBD1. The CDR3 consists of 16 residues. V gave up 2 bases and J gave up 6 bases; unmatched junction bases: 9. Germline V CDR1 and CDR2: MNHEY, SMNVEV (reference sequence). The CDR3: CASSLREGQGFNEQFF. The CDR3 DNA reads as TGTGCCAGCAGTTTAAGGGAAGGACAGGGTTTCAATGAGCAGTTCTTC.

J is TRBJ1-5 and V is TRBV6-5, with a weak D call TRBD1 (5 bases). Germline V gene lookup returns CDR1 MNHEY and CDR2 SVGAGI. V gave up 6 bases and J gave up 2 bases, with 14 bases separating them. CDR3 length equals 15 residues. The CDR3 coding sequence is TGTGCCAGCAGCACTCTAGGGGTGGGCAATCAGCCCCAGCATTTT. Residues: CASSTLGVGNQPQHF.

V and J are TRBV24-1 and TRBJ2-7; 12 bases match TRBD1. The V gene end was trimmed by 4 bases and the J gene end by 3 bases; junction bases not matched to a gene: 12. Germline CDR1 is KGHDR and CDR2 is SFDVKD. The length of the CDR3 is 18 residues. The CDR3 nucleotides read TGTGCCACCAGTGACCAACGCACCGGGACAGGGGGCTACTACGAGCAGTACGTC. It codes for CATSDQRTGTGGYYEQYV.

The V call is TRBV6-5, the J call TRBJ1-6; 7 bases match TRBD1. Germline V lookup: CDR1 MNHEY, CDR2 SVGAGI. The CDR3 length is 13 residues. V shed 8 bases and J 6 bases; nucleotides not matched to a gene: 4. The CDR3 region has the DNA TGTGCCAGCCGACAGGGTGTTAATTCACCCCTCCACTTT. Translating it yields CASRQGVNSPLHF.

The chain carries TRBV24-1 and TRBJ2-3; perhaps TRBD2 as D (6 bases). Germline-derived CDR1 and CDR2 are KGHDR and SFDVKD. The V end lost 5 bases, the J end lost 6 bases, and 20 bases lay between the germline ends. There are 16 residues in the CDR3. The DNA for the CDR3 is TGTGCCACCAGTGCGCCCGGGACTGCCTTGGACGATACGCAGTATTTT. This translates into CATSAPGTALDDTQYF.